This T cell receptor (beta chain) comes out of a study of blood T cell repertoires in COVID-19. With V trimmed by 6 bases and J by 9 bases, 6 bases remained unmatched. The CDR3 has 13 amino acids. Germline V gene data show CDR1 as MDHEN and CDR2 as SYDVKM. The study drew participants aged about 18 to 89 years from approximately 25 US areas. Methods used by the authors: Reference gene primer amplification gave nucleated cell count estimates. The table came from immunoSEQ multiplex PCR; TCRdb's copy has only in-frame clones and leaves some out. D and trimming come from the DNA, and the V and J calls and clone size come from that table. Counted here are more than 300,000 clones, roughly 90% occurring once; the ten biggest clones make up approximately 18%.

The chain uses TRBV28 and TRBJ1-5, with 9 bases fitting TRBD1. This TCR derives from a woman aged 30 to 39 who had recovered from COVID-19. The sample was PBMCs or T cells enriched from blood (not recorded which). Here the CDR3 reads CASRPTGGRPQHF. The CDR3 DNA is TGTGCCAGCAGGCCGACAGGGGGGAGGCCCCAGCATTTT. Complete variable domain (other parts from reference TRBV28 and TRBJ1-5): DVKVTQSSRYLVKRTGEKVFLECVQDMDHENMFWYRQDPGLGLRLIYFSYDVKMKEKGDIPEGYSVSREKKERFSLILESASTNQTSMYLCASRPTGGRPQHFGDGTRLSIL.